These 5 T cell receptor beta chains share one sample of origin, sequenced in a study of blood T cells in healthy people across ages. The use of a sample-barcoded 5' primer and a J-beta primer mix characterized a second PCR of roughly 7 to 11 cycles. TCRdb itself ran the 5' RACE reads through MiXCR, one entry per CDR3 protein. The sample contains around 700,000 distinct CDR3 sequences, 25% of which appear only once. The same data also contributed to another study, on T cells of mothers and their children.

Material for sequencing was blood. These TCRs come from a boy younger than 18 in good health.

In this sample, this clonotype turned up a few times. The chain joins TRBV15 to TRBJ2-7, with a weak D call TRBD1 (6 bases). Trimming left V 1 base short and J 4 bases short, with 8 bases between. The CDR3 consists of 13 residues. Germline V gene lookup returns CDR1 LNHNV and CDR2 YYDKDF (reference sequence). The CDR3 nucleotides are TGTGCCACCAGCAGAGTACAGGGTTACGAGCAGTACTTC. It specifies CATSRVQGYEQYF.

The chain uses TRBV20-1 and TRBJ2-1; D not certain. Germline V CDR1 and CDR2: DFQATT, SNEGSKA (reference sequence). The CDR3 is made up of 16 amino acids. Trimming stripped 0 bases from V and 4 bases from J, with 16 bases between. DNA of the CDR3: TGCAGTGCTAGAGATCTCTCGGCAGGAAAGTACAATGAGCAGTTCTTC. It translates to CSARDLSAGKYNEQFF.

The chain links TRBV4-1 to TRBJ2-5; D is perhaps TRBD1 or TRBD2 (5 bases each). Germline V CDR1 and CDR2: MGHRA, YSYEKL. The CDR3 spans 14 residues. The V end lost 3 bases, the J end lost 4 bases, and 12 bases lay between the germline ends. The DNA of the CDR3 is TGCGCCAGCAGCCAGGCAGGGACGCCAGAGACCCAGTACTTC. Amino acids: CASSQAGTPETQYF.

The chain recombines TRBV29-1 with TRBJ2-5; the D gene is possibly TRBD2 (5 bases). The J call is uncertain, as TRBJ2-7 better fits the DNA end. Germline CDR1 is SQVTM and CDR2 is ANQGSEA. The CDR3 covers 13 residues. CDR3 bases: TGCAGCGTTGGGAAGAGCGGCTCCTACGAGCAGTACTTC. Its protein product is CSVGKSGSYEQYF.

The chain employs TRBV7-2 and TRBJ2-4, with 9 bases matching TRBD1. V trimming: 5 bases; J trimming: 8 bases; junction bases outside the gene matches: 7. The CDR3 sequence is 14 residues long. Per the germline V gene, CDR1 is SGHTA and CDR2 is FQGNSA. Here the CDR3 reads CASSRTGDKDIQYF. The CDR3 DNA follows: TGTGCCAGCAGCCGGACAGGGGATAAGGACATTCAGTACTTC. The full variable domain, completed using reference TRBV7-2 and TRBJ2-4, is GAGVSQSPSNKVTEKGKDVELRCDPISGHTALYWYRQSLGQGLEFLIYFQGNSAPDKSGLPSDRFSAERTGGSVSTLTIQRTQQEDSAVYLCASSRTGDKDIQYFGAGTRLSVL.